This T cell receptor beta chain was sequenced in a study of blood T cell repertoires in COVID-19. Profiled with immunoSEQ multiplex PCR; TCRdb holds only in-frame clones, not every one. Seen here are 90,000 to 110,000 clones, about four fifths observed once, and the top ten hold 30% to 45%. The germline V gene has CDR1 SGHRS and CDR2 YFSETQ. The CDR3 is made up of 14 amino acids. V dropped 2 bases and J dropped 5 bases, with 14 bases sitting between them. The rearrangement links TRBV5-1 to TRBJ2-7, with D maybe TRBD2 (5 bases). Specimen: peripheral blood. This clonotype originated in a man older than 75 with acute or convalescent COVID-19. CDR3: CASSFRDTLHEQYF. The DNA of the CDR3 is TGCGCCAGCAGCTTCCGGGATACCCTACACGAGCAGTACTTC.